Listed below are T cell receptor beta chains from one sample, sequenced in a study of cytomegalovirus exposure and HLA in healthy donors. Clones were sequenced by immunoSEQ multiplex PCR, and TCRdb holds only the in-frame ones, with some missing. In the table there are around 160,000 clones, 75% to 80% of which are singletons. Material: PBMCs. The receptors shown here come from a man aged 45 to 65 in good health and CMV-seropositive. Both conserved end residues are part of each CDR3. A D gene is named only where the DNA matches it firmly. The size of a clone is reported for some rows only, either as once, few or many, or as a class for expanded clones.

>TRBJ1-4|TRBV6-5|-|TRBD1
TGTGCCAGCAGTTCGGGACAGGGTAGAGAAAAACTGTTTTTT
CASSSGQGREKLFF
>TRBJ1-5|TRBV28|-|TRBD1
TGTGCCAGCAGTTACCACAGGGGGCGCAGGCAGCCCCAGCATTTT
CASSYHRGRRQPQHF
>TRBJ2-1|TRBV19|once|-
TGTGCCAGTAGTGTACGCGGCTATGAGCAGTTCTTC
CASSVRGYEQFF
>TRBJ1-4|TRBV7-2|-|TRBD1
TGTGCCAGCAGCCCAGGACAGGGAGGGGAAAAACTGTTTTTT
CASSPGQGGEKLFF
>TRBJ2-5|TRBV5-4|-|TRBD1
TGTGCCAGCAGCTTGGCTGGCCAGGGGGCGCGAGAGACCCAGTACTTC
CASSLAGQGARETQYF
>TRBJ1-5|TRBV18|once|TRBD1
TGTGCCAGCTCACCTGGGGACAGGAGAATCCAGCATTTT
CASSPGDRRIQHF
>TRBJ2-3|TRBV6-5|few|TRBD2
TGTGCCAGCAGTTACCCCGCGGGGGGCCAGGATACGCAGTATTTT
CASSYPAGGQDTQYF
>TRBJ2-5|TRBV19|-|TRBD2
TGTGCCAGTAGTATAGCGGGGAGCGGGGTACAAGAGACCCAGTACTTC
CASSIAGSGVQETQYF
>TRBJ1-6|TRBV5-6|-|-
TGTGCCAGCAGCATATTGACAGTCTATAATTCACCCCTCCACTTT
CASSILTVYNSPLHF
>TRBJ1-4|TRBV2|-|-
TGTGCCAGCAGTGGACAGGCGGTTGAAAAACTGTTTTTT
CASSGQAVEKLFF
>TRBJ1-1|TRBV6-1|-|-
TGTGCCAGCAGTGAAGCAGTTGGGGCCCGCGGGAACACTGAAGCTTTCTTT
CASSEAVGARGNTEAFF
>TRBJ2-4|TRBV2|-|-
TGTGCCAGCAGTGAAGCGGGACTAGCCAAAAACATTCAGTACTTC
CASSEAGLAKNIQYF
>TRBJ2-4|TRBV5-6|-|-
TGTGCCAGCAGCTTGACAGAAATCAAAAACATTCAGTACTTC
CASSLTEIKNIQYF
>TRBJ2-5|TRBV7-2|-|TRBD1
TGTGCCAGCAGCTTAGGACAGGGGGCCTTGGAGACCCAGTACTTC
CASSLGQGALETQYF
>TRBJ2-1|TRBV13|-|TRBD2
TGTGCCAGCAGCCCTCGAGGGAGGGTACATGAGCAGTTCTTC
CASSPRGRVHEQFF
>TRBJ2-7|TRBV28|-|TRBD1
TGTGCCAGCAACCCTTCGGGACAGGGCAATTACGAGCAGTACTTC
CASNPSGQGNYEQYF
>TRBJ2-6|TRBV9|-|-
TGTGCCAGCAGCGTATCGTCCCTCTCTGGGGCCAACGTCCTGACTTTC
CASSVSSLSGANVLTF
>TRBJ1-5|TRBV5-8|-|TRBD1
TGTGCCAGCAGCTTGTGGTTGACAGGGTATGGCAATCAGCCCCAGCATTTT
CASSLWLTGYGNQPQHF
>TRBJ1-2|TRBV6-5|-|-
TGTGCCAGCAGTTACTCGAAAGGCCAGGGCTACTATGGCTACACCTTC
CASSYSKGQGYYGYTF
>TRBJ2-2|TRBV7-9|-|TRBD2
TGTGCCAGCAGCTCCCCAGGCTCGTCTAGCGGGGGTGGGGAGCTGTTTTTT
CASSSPGSSSGGGELFF
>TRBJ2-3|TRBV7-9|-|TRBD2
TGTGCCAGCAGCTTCGCGGGGGGCACAGATACGCAGTATTTT
CASSFAGGTDTQYF
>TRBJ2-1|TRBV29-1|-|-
TGCAGCGTTTTGCCTACGGGGAGTTTCTACAATGAGCAGTTCTTC
CSVLPTGSFYNEQFF
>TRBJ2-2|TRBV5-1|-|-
TGCGCCAGCAGCTTGGTCGTAGCCGGGGAGCTGTTTTTT
CASSLVVAGELFF
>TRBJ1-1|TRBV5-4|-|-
TGTGCCAGCAGCTTGGCCCGGGGGAGCACTGAAGCTTTCTTT
CASSLARGSTEAFF
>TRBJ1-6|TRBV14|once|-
TGTGCCAGCAGCCAAGAAGTACTCGGTTCACCCCTCCACTTT
CASSQEVLGSPLHF
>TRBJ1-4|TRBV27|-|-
TGTGCCAGCAGTCCGAGAGGCACAACTAATGAAAAACTGTTTTTT
CASSPRGTTNEKLFF
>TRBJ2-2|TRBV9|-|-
TGTGCCAGCAGTTACAGGGACATACTGGCGGTTGGGTCGGACACCGGGGAGCTGTTTTTT
CASSYRDILAVGSDTGELFF
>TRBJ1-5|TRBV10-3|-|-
TGTGCCATCCGGAGTGAGGATCAGCCCCAGCATTTT
CAIRSEDQPQHF
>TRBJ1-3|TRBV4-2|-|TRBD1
TGTGCCAGCAGCCAAGATAGGGACAGCTCTGGAAACACCATATATTTT
CASSQDRDSSGNTIYF
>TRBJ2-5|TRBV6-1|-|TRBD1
TGTGCCAGCAGTACCGGGACAGGGGGCTCAGAGACCCAGTACTTC
CASSTGTGGSETQYF
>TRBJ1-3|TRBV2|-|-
TGTGCCAGCAAGCGGGACTCTGGAAACACCATATATTTT
CASKRDSGNTIYF
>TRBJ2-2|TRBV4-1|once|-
TGCGCCAGCAGCCAAGATAGTCGGAACACCGGGGAGCTGTTTTTT
CASSQDSRNTGELFF
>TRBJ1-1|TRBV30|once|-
TGTGCCTGGAGTCCGCCGGACAGAAACACTGAAGCTTTCTTT
CAWSPPDRNTEAFF
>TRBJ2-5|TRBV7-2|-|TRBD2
TGTGCCAGCAGCCACCGGGACTACCCGGAGACCCAGTACTTC
CASSHRDYPETQYF
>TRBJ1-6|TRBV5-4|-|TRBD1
TGTGCCAGTGGGGCAGGGGGCCTGCCCCTCCACTTT
CASGAGGLPLHF
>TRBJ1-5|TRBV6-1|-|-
TGTGCCAGCAGTCACGGGGGGAGGGGTCAGCCCCAGCATTTT
CASSHGGRGQPQHF
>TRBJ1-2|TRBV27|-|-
TGTGCCAGCAGTTTAGGGCTTCCGGACAGAGCCCTTCGAGGCTACACCTTC
CASSLGLPDRALRGYTF
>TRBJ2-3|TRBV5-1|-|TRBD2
TGCGCCAGCAGCTTGAGAACGGGTCGGAGCGGGGGGGCTTTGGGGACAGATACGCAGTATTTT
CASSLRTGRSGGALGTDTQYF
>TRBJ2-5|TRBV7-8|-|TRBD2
TGTGCCAGCAGCCCCGGGGGGGGGTACCAAGAGACCCAGTACTTC
CASSPGGGYQETQYF
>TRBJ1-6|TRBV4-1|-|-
TGCGCCAGCAGCCAAGATCGGAGATCACCCCTCCACTTT
CASSQDRRSPLHF
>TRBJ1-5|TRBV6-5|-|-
TGTGCCAGCAGTTATACCGGGTCAAATCAGCCCCAGCATTTT
CASSYTGSNQPQHF
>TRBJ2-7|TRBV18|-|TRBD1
TGTGCCAGCTCACCACCGACAGGGTCTCGCGAGCAGTACTTC
CASSPPTGSREQYF
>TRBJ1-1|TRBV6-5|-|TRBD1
TGTGCCAGCAGTTACAACAGGGGGCAAGTGAACACTGAAGCTTTCTTT
CASSYNRGQVNTEAFF
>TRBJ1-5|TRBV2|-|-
TGTGCCAGCAGGGCGGACAGCAATAGCAATCAGCCCCAGCATTTT
CASRADSNSNQPQHF
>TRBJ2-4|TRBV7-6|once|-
TGTGCCAGCAGCTTAGTGGCTGAGGAAAACATTCAGTACTTC
CASSLVAEENIQYF
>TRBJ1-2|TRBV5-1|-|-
TGCGCCAGCAGCCTGGCGAGAGAGGGCTACACCTTC
CASSLAREGYTF
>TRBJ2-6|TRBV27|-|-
TGTGCCAGCAGTTTCATTCCACCAGGGGAAGCTGGGGCCAACGTCCTGACTTTC
CASSFIPPGEAGANVLTF
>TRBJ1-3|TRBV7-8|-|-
TGTGCCAGCAGCCCACAGGGAAACACCATATATTTT
CASSPQGNTIYF
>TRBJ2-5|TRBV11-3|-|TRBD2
TGTGCCAGCAGCCCAGGACTAGCTCCTCAAGAGACCCAGTACTTC
CASSPGLAPQETQYF
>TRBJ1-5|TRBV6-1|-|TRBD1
TGTGCCAGCAGACCTCAGGGGGATCAGCCCCAGCATTTT
CASRPQGDQPQHF
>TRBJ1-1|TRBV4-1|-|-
TGCGCCAGCAGCCAAGGTTACGGGACACTGAACACTGAAGCTTTCTTT
CASSQGYGTLNTEAFF
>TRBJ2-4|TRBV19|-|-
TGTGCCAGTAGTATAGTGTTGACAGACCGACCCCTAAACATTCAGTACTTC
CASSIVLTDRPLNIQYF
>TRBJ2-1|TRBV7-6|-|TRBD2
TGTGCCAGCAGCTTGGGGACTATACTTGAGCAGTTCTTC
CASSLGTILEQFF
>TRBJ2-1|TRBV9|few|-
TGTGCCAGCAGCCCATATGGACAGATTGACGGTCGCAATGAGCAGTTCTTC
CASSPYGQIDGRNEQFF
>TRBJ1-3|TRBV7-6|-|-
TGTGCCAGCAGCCTAACACAGGGATCAAACACCATATATTTT
CASSLTQGSNTIYF